This T cell receptor (beta chain) comes out of a study of blood T cell repertoires in COVID-19. At the level of the study: Researchers got acute and convalescent COVID-19 samples from the United States, Italy and Spain.

Participant ages covered about 18 to 89 years across 25 or so US areas. Two negative PCRs, clearance, or symptom resolution had been documented for recovered Cohort 3 donors. Unmatched junction bases numbered 7, after V lost 6 bases and J lost 8 bases. Germline V CDR1 and CDR2: SQVTM, ANQGSEA. The CDR3 loop spans 13 amino acids. Original handling: Reference gene primer amplification yielded estimated nucleated cell counts. The method was immunoSEQ multiplex PCR; TCRdb's version includes in-frame clones alone and lacks a portion of them. The V and J calls and clone size are taken from that table; D and trimming were inferred from the DNA. The sample lists fewer than 200,000 clones; roughly 80% were seen once.

The chain carries TRBV29-1 and TRBJ1-2, with TRBD1 identical over 12 bases. The sequence was collected from a man in his forties or fifties who had recovered from COVID-19. The specimen was PBMCs or T cells enriched from blood (not recorded which). The CDR3 loop reads CSVTGQGAKGYTF. Written as DNA, the CDR3 is TGCAGCGTGACGGGACAGGGGGCGAAAGGCTACACCTTC.